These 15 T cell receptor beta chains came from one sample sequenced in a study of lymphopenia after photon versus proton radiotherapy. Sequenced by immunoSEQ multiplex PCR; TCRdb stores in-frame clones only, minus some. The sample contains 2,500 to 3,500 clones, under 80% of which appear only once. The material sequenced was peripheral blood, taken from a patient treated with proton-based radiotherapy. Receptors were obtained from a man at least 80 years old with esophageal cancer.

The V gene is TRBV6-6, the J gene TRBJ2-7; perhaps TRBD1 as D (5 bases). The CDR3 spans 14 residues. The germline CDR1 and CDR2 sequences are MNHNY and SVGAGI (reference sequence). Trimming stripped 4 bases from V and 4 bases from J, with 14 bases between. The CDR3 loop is CASSWGNRNYEQYF. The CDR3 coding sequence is TGTGCCAGCAGTTGGGGCAACAGAAATTACGAGCAGTACTTC.

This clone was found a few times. CDR3: CASTIETRYYGYTF. CDR3 in DNA: TGTGCCAGCACCATAGAGACCCGGTACTATGGCTACACCTTC. The V call is TRBV28, the J call TRBJ1-2; D remains ambiguous. V was clipped by 7 bases and J by 3 bases, with 15 bases between them. Germline V gene sequence: CDR1 MDHEN, CDR2 SYDVKM. This CDR3 is 14 amino acids long.

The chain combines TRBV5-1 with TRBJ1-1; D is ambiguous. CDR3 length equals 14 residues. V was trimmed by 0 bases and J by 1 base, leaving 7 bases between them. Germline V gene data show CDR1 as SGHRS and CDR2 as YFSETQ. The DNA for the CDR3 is TGCGCCAGCAGCTTGGCTAAAGGGAACACTGAAGCTTTCTTT. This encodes CASSLAKGNTEAFF.

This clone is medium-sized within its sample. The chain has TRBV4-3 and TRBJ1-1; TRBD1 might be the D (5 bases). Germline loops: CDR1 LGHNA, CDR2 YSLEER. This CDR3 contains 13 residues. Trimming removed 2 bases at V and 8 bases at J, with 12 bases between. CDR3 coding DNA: TGCGCCAGCAGCCAAAAGAGGAAGGGGGAAGCTTTCTTT. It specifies CASSQKRKGEAFF.

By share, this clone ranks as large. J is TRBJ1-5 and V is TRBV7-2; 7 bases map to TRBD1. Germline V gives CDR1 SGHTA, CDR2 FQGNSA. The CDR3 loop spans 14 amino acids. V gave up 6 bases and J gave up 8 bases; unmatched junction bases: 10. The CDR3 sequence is CASSLERGLKPQHF. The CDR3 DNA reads TGTGCCAGCAGTCTAGAGAGGGGGCTGAAGCCCCAGCATTTT.

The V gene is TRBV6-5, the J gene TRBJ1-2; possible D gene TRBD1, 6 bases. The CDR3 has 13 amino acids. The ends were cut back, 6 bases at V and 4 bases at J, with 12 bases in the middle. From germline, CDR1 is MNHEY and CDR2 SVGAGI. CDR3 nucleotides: TGTGCCAGCAGCCTAACAGGGCCCTATGGCTACACCTTC. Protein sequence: CASSLTGPYGYTF.

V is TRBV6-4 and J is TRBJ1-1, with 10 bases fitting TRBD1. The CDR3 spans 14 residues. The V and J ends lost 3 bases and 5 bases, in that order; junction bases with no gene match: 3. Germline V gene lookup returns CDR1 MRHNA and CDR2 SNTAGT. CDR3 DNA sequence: TGTGCCAGCAGTGATAGGGACAGGGGAACTGAAGCTTTCTTT. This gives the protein CASSDRDRGTEAFF.

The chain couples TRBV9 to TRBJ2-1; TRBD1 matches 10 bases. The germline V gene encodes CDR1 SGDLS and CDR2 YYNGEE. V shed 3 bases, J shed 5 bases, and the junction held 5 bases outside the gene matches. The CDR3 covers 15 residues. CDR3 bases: TGTGCCAGCAGCGGACAGGGGGCCCGGAACAATGAGCAGTTCTTC. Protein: CASSGQGARNNEQFF.

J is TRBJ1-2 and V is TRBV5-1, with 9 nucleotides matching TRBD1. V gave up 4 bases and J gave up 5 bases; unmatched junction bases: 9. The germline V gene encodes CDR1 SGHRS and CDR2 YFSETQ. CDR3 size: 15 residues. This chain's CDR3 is CASSPGDRVAYGYTF. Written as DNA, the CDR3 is TGCGCCAGCAGCCCGGGGGACAGGGTGGCTTATGGCTACACCTTC.

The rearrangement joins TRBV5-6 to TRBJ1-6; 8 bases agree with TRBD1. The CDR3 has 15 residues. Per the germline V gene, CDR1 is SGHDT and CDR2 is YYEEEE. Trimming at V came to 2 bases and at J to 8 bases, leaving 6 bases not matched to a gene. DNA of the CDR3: TGTGCCAGCAGCTTCTGGACAGGGCGGGATTCACCCCTCCACTTT. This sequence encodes CASSFWTGRDSPLHF.

The CDR3 region has the DNA TGCGCCAGCAGCTTGTTAGGGACAGGGGGCACTGAAGCTTTCTTT. Translating it yields CASSLLGTGGTEAFF. This sequence joins TRBV5-1 and TRBJ1-1; 11 nucleotides align to TRBD1. Germline loops: CDR1 SGHRS, CDR2 YFSETQ. The CDR3 runs to 15 residues. Trimming took 1 base from V and 4 from J; bases not matched to a gene: 3.

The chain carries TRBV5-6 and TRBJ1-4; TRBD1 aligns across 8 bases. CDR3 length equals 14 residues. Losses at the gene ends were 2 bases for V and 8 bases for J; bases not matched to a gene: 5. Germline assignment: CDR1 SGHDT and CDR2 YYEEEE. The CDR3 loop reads CASSFGTGREKLFF. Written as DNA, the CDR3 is TGTGCCAGCAGCTTCGGGACAGGTCGAGAAAAACTGTTTTTT.

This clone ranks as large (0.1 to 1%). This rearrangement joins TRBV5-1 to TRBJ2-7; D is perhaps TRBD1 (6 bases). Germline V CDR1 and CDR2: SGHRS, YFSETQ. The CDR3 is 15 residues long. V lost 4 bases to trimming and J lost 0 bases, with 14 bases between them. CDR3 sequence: CASSPETGISYEQYF. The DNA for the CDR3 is TGCGCCAGCAGCCCGGAAACAGGGATCTCCTACGAGCAGTACTTC.

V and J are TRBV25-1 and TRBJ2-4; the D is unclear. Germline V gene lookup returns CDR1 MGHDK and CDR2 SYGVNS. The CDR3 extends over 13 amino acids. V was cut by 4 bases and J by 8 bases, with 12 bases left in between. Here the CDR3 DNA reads TGTGCCAGCAGTGTGGGCATGTTGGACATTCAGTACTTC. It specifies CASSVGMLDIQYF.

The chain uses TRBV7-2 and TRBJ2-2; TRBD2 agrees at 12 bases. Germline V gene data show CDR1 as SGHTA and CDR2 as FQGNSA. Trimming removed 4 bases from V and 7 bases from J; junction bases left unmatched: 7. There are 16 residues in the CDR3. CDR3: CASSSSGRARVGELFF. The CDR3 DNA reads TGTGCCAGCAGCTCTAGCGGGAGGGCCCGGGTCGGGGAGCTGTTTTTT.